These 5 T cell receptor beta chains originate from one sample sequenced in a study of tumor-infiltrating lymphocytes in primary liver carcinoma. Total RNA (roughly 530 ng) served as template for TCR beta cDNA synthesis primed by a constant-region primer. Three rounds of nested multiplex PCR with slightly modified ARM-PCR produced TCR beta libraries. With TRBV1-TRBV30 forward primers and a C-beta reverse primer, the first two PCR rounds were run for 10 cycles each. From the multiplex PCR reads, TCRdb called clonotypes with MiXCR, one entry per CDR3 protein. The profile shows 300,000 to 350,000 distinct CDR3 sequences, about 65% of them singletons. Researchers drew blood RNA from unsorted whole blood and extracted germline DNA as well. Sequencing was performed on peripheral blood. These receptors came from a man aged 35-49 years with primary liver carcinoma and hepatitis B virus infection.

The chain has TRBV5-4 and TRBJ2-5; D may be TRBD2 (5 bases). The germline V gene encodes CDR1 SGHNT and CDR2 YYREEE (reference sequence). V dropped 2 bases and J dropped 7 bases, with 12 bases sitting between them. The CDR3 contains 13 residues. The CDR3 region is CASSLCREGTQYF. CDR3 bases: TGTGCCAGCAGCTTATGTCGGGAAGGGACCCAGTACTTC.

In regard to this clonotype: A much larger clone lies a single base off, so this may be a read error. The chain combines TRBV28 with TRBJ2-1; 8 nucleotides agree with TRBD2. The CDR3 spans 15 residues. Germline V gene sequence: CDR1 MDHEN, CDR2 SYDVKM. CDR3 sequence (DNA): TGTGCCAGCAGTTTAGCGGGAGGTCTCGAGAATGAGCAGCTCTTC. Its translation: CASSLAGGLENEQLF.

Worth noting for this clonotype: Germline and junction disagree at one end, which may indicate a read error. The rearrangement links TRBV9 to TRBJ2-5; 7 bases match TRBD2. This CDR3 contains 14 residues. CDR1 SGDLS and CDR2 YYNGEE come from the germline V gene. CDR3 residues: CVSSVGGSGGAQYF. Here the CDR3 DNA reads TGTGTCAGCAGCGTAGGCGGGAGTGGTGGGGCCCAGTACTTC.

Points on this clonotype: No conserved phenylalanine or tryptophan ends this CDR3, so it is likely a read error. The limits of the CDR3 on the DNA are not certain, so only TCRdb's listed CDR3 is given. The rearrangement links TRBV7-9 to TRBJ1-2. Germline V gene data show CDR1 as SEHNR and CDR2 as FQNEAQ (reference sequence). The CDR3 is 11 amino acids in total, end residues counted. The CDR3 spells CASRSNDGYIL.

Regarding this clonotype: A much larger clone lies one base from this, so it may be a read error. The chain couples TRBV10-3 to TRBJ2-5, with 8 positions matching TRBD2. J lost 2 bases, V lost 2 bases, and 7 bases had no gene match. CDR1 is ENHRY and CDR2 is SYGVKD in the germline V gene. The CDR3 runs to 16 residues. For the CDR3, the DNA is TGTGCCATCAGTGAGGGGACTAGGGGGGGACAAGAGACCCAGTACTTC. It specifies CAISEGTRGGQETQYF.